The 20 T cell receptor beta chains listed next were all sequenced from one sample in a study of blood T cells in healthy people across ages. Using a J-beta primer mix together with a sample-barcoded 5' primer, a second PCR was run for roughly 7 to 11 cycles. TCRdb passed the 5' RACE reads through MiXCR, listing each CDR3 protein once. The table shows around 1,500,000 distinct CDR3 sequences, with around 42% occurring only once. Specimen: blood. Receptors originate from a woman under 30 in good health.

The chain is built from TRBV4-2 and TRBJ2-1; 9 bases map to TRBD1. CDR1 and CDR2 (germline): LGHNA, YNFKEQ. Unmatched junction bases numbered 6, after V lost 0 bases and J lost 6 bases. The CDR3 loop spans 16 amino acids. The CDR3 protein is CASSQDRTDRGNEQFF. The CDR3 DNA is TGTGCCAGCAGCCAAGATAGGACGGACAGGGGCAATGAGCAGTTCTTC.

The chain combines TRBV27 with TRBJ2-1, with D unclear. Germline CDR1 MNHEY, CDR2 SMNVEV (reference sequence). Between the trimmed V and J ends, which lost 2 bases and 3 bases, there was a span of 11 bases. This CDR3 contains 15 residues. The CDR3 bases are TGTGCCAGCAGTTTAGAGGAGCCGAACTACAATGAGCAGTTCTTC. This translates into CASSLEEPNYNEQFF.

A remark on this clonotype: This CDR3 fails to terminate in the conserved phenylalanine or tryptophan, so it likely reflects a read error. The V and J genes are TRBV6-1 and TRBJ2-6; a weak D match, TRBD2 (6 bases). The CDR3 consists of 17 residues. Germline values: CDR1 MNHNS, CDR2 SASEGT. The germline V and J ends were trimmed by 1 base and 5 bases, with 15 bases remaining between them. CDR3 nucleotides: TGTGCCAGCAGTGAAGAACTCGGGAGAGGGAGGGCCAACGTCCTGACTTTA. Its translation: CASSEELGRGRANVLTL.

The chain has TRBV28 and TRBJ2-6; D possibly uses TRBD1 or TRBD2 (6 bases each). This CDR3 comprises 15 residues. Germline values: CDR1 MDHEN, CDR2 SYDVKM. Trimming stripped 7 bases from V and 2 bases from J, with 12 bases between. CDR3 sequence reads: CASTEGGAGANVLTF. In DNA form, the CDR3 reads TGTGCCAGCACCGAGGGGGGTGCTGGGGCCAACGTCCTGACTTTC.

The chain couples TRBV10-3 to TRBJ1-5; D possibly corresponds to TRBD1 (5 bases). V lost 4 bases, J lost 2 bases, and 6 bases lay in between. Germline values: CDR1 ENHRY, CDR2 SYGVKD. The CDR3 is 13 residues long. The CDR3 DNA reads as TGTGCCATCAGTGGGGACGGCAATCAGCCCCAGCATTTT. Translation gives CAISGDGNQPQHF.

This clonotype was detected ten times or more. The V call is TRBV29-1, the J call TRBJ2-3; no definite D call. There are 13 residues in the CDR3. CDR1 SQVTM and CDR2 ANQGSEA come from the germline V gene. The V end lost 1 base, the J end lost 5 bases, and 10 bases lay between the germline ends. CDR3 residues: CSVEAAPGDTQYF. The CDR3 nucleotides read TGCAGCGTTGAAGCGGCCCCGGGAGATACGCAGTATTTT.

This sequence joins TRBV20-1 and TRBJ1-5, with D unresolved. Trimming left V 3 bases short and J 0 bases short, with 9 bases between. The CDR3 contains 14 residues. Germline CDR1 and CDR2: DFQATT and SNEGSKA (reference sequence). CDR3 protein: CSARSTYSNQPQHF. The CDR3 DNA follows: TGCAGTGCTAGGAGCACATATAGCAATCAGCCCCAGCATTTT.

The chain has TRBV3-1 and TRBJ1-2; a weak D match, TRBD1 (6 bases). The V end was cut by 0 bases, the J end by 8 bases, with 13 bases between. The germline gives CDR1 LGHDT, CDR2 YNNKEL (reference sequence). CDR3 size: 14 residues. The CDR3 region has the DNA TGTGCCAGCAGCCAAGAGGTAGGGGGATCCGGCTACACCTTC. Protein sequence: CASSQEVGGSGYTF.

This clonotype has just a few counts. The chain combines TRBV30 with TRBJ2-5; D assignment may be TRBD1 or TRBD2 (5 bases each). The assigned J gene may be wrong: the sequence end matches TRBJ2-7 better. The CDR3 covers 13 residues. In germline, CDR1 is GTSNPN, CDR2 SVGIG (reference sequence). In DNA, the CDR3 is TGTGCCTGGAGTGTGGGGGTCTCCTACGAGCAGTACTTC. Translating it yields CAWSVGVSYEQYF.

This clonotype was seen a handful of times. The genes are TRBV4-1 and TRBJ1-5; D is uncertain. The V end lost 8 bases, the J end lost 8 bases, and 19 bases lay between the germline ends. The germline CDR1 and CDR2 sequences are MGHRA and YSYEKL. This CDR3 region has 14 residues. The CDR3 region is CASAHPSGPEPQHF. In DNA form, the CDR3 reads TGCGCCAGCGCTCACCCATCGGGTCCTGAGCCCCAGCATTTT.

This sequence joins TRBV4-2 and TRBJ2-1; 9 positions agree with TRBD2. V dropped 2 bases and J dropped 5; count of bases not matched to a gene: 7. Germline CDR1 and CDR2: LGHNA and YNFKEQ. The CDR3 length is 16 residues. CDR3: CASSQPTSGFDNEQFF. As DNA, the CDR3 is TGTGCCAGCAGCCAACCCACTAGCGGGTTCGACAATGAGCAGTTCTTC.

The V and J genes are TRBV20-1 and TRBJ1-2; D gene ambiguous. V gave up 4 bases and J gave up 6 bases, with 9 bases separating them. Germline-derived CDR1 and CDR2 are DFQATT and SNEGSKA (reference sequence). The CDR3 covers 11 residues. The CDR3 nucleotides read TGCAGTGCTACAAGGACGGATGGCTACACCTTC. It specifies CSATRTDGYTF.

Only one count was recorded for this clonotype. Written as DNA, the CDR3 is TGTGCCAGCAGGCACGACAATCAGCCCCAGCATTTT. Its protein is CASRHDNQPQHF. The J gene is TRBJ1-5, the V gene TRBV2; D unclear. With 6 bases removed from V and 3 bases from J, the gap between germline ends came to 6 bases. The germline V gene has CDR1 SNHLY and CDR2 FYNNEI. The CDR3 runs to 12 residues.

The rearrangement links TRBV2 to TRBJ2-1; D is uncertain. The V end lost 7 bases, the J end lost 8 bases, and 18 bases lay between the germline ends. Germline CDR1 reads SNHLY; CDR2 reads FYNNEI. This CDR3 spans 14 amino acids. The chain's CDR3 is CASTGWALPHEQFF. The CDR3 nucleotides read TGTGCCAGCACCGGATGGGCGCTCCCCCATGAGCAGTTCTTC.

This clonotype was detected once. The chain has TRBV4-1 and TRBJ1-1; 8 nucleotides line up with TRBD1. Germline CDR1 MGHRA, CDR2 YSYEKL. V was clipped by 4 bases and J by 3 bases; unmatched bases: 13. There are 17 residues in the CDR3. The DNA of the CDR3 is TGCGCCAGCAGCCCCTGGACAGGGATCCTCACGGACACTGAAGCTTTCTTT. It is translated as CASSPWTGILTDTEAFF.

The chain links TRBV9 to TRBJ2-3; D gene unclear. The CDR3 spans 15 residues. CDR1 and CDR2 from the germline V gene are SGDLS and YYNGEE. V was cut by 3 bases and J by 2 bases, with 13 bases left in between. For the CDR3, the DNA is TGTGCCAGCAGCGGTTCCGTTTGGGACACAGATACGCAGTATTTT. It is translated as CASSGSVWDTDTQYF. Full variable domain (missing parts from reference TRBV9 and TRBJ2-3): DSGVTQTPKHLITATGQRVTLRCSPRSGDLSVYWYQQSLDQGLQFLIQYYNGEERAKGNILERFSAQQFPDLHSELNLSSLELGDSALYFCASSGSVWDTDTQYFGPGTRLTVL.

This clonotype has a handful of counts. The rearrangement links TRBV7-2 to TRBJ2-3; the D gene is possibly TRBD2 (5 bases). There are 15 residues in the CDR3. Trimming removed 3 bases from V and 6 bases from J, with 16 bases in between. Germline V CDR1 and CDR2: SGHTA, FQGNSA. The CDR3 coding sequence is TGTGCCAGCAGCTTTCCTAGCATTATTGTGGATACGCAGTATTTT. This encodes CASSFPSIIVDTQYF.

The rearrangement uses TRBV7-9 and TRBJ1-1, with D perhaps matching TRBD1 (6 bases). This CDR3 spans 16 amino acids. The V and J ends lost 2 bases and 1 base respectively, with 14 bases between them. Germline V gene lookup returns CDR1 SEHNR and CDR2 FQNEAQ (reference sequence). CDR3 in DNA: TGTGCCAGCAGCTTAAAGGGGCTAGGGGGGAACACTGAAGCTTTCTTT. It encodes CASSLKGLGGNTEAFF.

Details on this clonotype: This sequence may be a read error, since a much larger clone differs from it by one base. This sequence joins TRBV10-1 and TRBJ2-1; 7 bases are a match to TRBD2. V dropped 4 bases and J dropped 8; count of bases not matched to a gene: 11. Per the germline V gene, CDR1 is WNHNN and CDR2 is SYGVQD (reference sequence). The CDR3 covers 15 residues. CDR3 in amino acids: CASSAFGRANYEQFF. DNA for the CDR3: TGCGCCAGCAGTGCGTTTGGGAGGGCAAACTATGAGCAGTTCTTC.

The V and J genes are TRBV2 and TRBJ2-7; D possibly matches TRBD1 or TRBD2 (6 bases each). Matching the DNA end better, TRBJ2-5 makes the J call doubtful. Germline V gene lookup returns CDR1 SNHLY and CDR2 FYNNEI. This CDR3 is 13 amino acids long. CDR3 bases: TGTGCCAGCAGTGATGGGGGGCGAGAGACCCAGTACTTC. This sequence encodes CASSDGGRETQYF.